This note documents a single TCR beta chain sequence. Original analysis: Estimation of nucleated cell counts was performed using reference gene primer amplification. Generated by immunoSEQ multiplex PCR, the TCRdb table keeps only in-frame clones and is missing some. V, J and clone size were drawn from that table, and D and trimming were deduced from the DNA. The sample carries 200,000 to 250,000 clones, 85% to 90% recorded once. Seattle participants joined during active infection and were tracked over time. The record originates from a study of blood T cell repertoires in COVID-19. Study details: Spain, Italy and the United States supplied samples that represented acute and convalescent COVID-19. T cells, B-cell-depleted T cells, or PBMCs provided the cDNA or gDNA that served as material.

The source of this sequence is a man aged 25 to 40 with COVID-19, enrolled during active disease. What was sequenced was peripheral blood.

The CDR3 region has the DNA TGTGCCAGCAGCGGCCCCGGGAGTTCCTCCTACAATGAGCAGTTCTTC. Translation gives CASSGPGSSSYNEQFF. V gene TRBV9 combines with J gene TRBJ2-1; a weak D match, TRBD2 (6 bases). Per the germline V gene, CDR1 is SGDLS and CDR2 is YYNGEE. This CDR3 is built from 16 residues. V was pared by 3 bases and J by 0 bases, with 13 bases between.